The clone carrying this TCR beta chain was counted once. Described treatment: oral pan-JAK inhibitor, 5-10 mg twice daily. Trimming took 2 bases from V and 7 from J, leaving 12 bases between them. Germline-derived CDR1 and CDR2 are SGHAT and FQDESV (reference sequence). The CDR3 spans 13 residues. cDNA prepared by RNA extraction and subsequent reverse transcription served as the template for sequencing. Method: immunoSEQ multiplex PCR; TCRdb's copy keeps in-frame clones and lacks some. The sample lists 200,000 to 250,000 clones; under 40% were seen once. This record comes from a study of CD8+ T cells in alopecia areata.

The genes are TRBV11-1 and TRBJ2-7; D is uncertain. Sequencing was performed on CD4+ T cells sorted from blood, taken at roughly week 30, from a patient treated with tofacitinib. This clonotype was obtained from a human donor with alopecia areata. The DNA for the CDR3 is TGTGCCAGCAGCTTAACCCGAATAGGTGAGCAGTACTTC. This translates into CASSLTRIGEQYF.